This T cell receptor beta chain was sequenced in a study of beta chain features in type 1 diabetes. Study-wide points: Among all four CD4+ subsets, Type 1 diabetes patients had TCRB CDR3s that were moderately but significantly shorter. When VDJ junctions were examined, type 1 diabetes patients showed fewer insertions and more deletions. cDNA-based reads could over-represent cells with high TCR expression. Unsettled here was the matter of whether HLA type influences TCRB rearrangement.

CDR3 length equals 12 residues. Trimming cost V 5 bases and J 8 bases, with 11 bases left between them. Per the germline V gene, CDR1 is SGHTA and CDR2 is FQGNSA. The whole isolated RNA underwent reverse transcription, so sequencing captured expressed TCRB transcripts. The method was immunoSEQ multiplex PCR; TCRdb's version includes in-frame clones alone and lacks a portion of them. The sample holds 300,000 to 450,000 clones, approximately 12% seen once. In regard to this clone: What it recognizes is unknown.

This TCR was recovered from a woman between 18 and 29 years old with type 1 diabetes. The chain is built from TRBV7-2 and TRBJ2-3; D gene uncertain. The sample comprised naive CD4+ T cells from blood. The CDR3 bases are TGTGCCAGCAGCGCCCCGGGTAGTACGCAGTATTTT. As protein: CASSAPGSTQYF. Full variable domain (rest looked up from reference TRBV7-2 and TRBJ2-3): GAGVSQSPSNKVTEKGKDVELRCDPISGHTALYWYRQSLGQGLEFLIYFQGNSAPDKSGLPSDRFSAERTGGSVSTLTIQRTQQEDSAVYLCASSAPGSTQYFGPGTRLTVL.